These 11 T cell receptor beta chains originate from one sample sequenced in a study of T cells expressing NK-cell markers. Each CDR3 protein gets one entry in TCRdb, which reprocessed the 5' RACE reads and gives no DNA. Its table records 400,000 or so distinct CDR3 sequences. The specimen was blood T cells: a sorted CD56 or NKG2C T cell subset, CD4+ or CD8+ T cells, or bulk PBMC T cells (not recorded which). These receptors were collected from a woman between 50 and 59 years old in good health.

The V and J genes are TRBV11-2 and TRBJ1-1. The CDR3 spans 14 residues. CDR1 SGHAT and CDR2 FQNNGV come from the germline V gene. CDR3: CASSLTSTHTEAFF.

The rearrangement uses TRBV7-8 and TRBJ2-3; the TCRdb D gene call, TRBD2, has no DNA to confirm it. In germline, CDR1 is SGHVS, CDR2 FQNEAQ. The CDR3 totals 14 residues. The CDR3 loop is CASSLTRGPRTQYF. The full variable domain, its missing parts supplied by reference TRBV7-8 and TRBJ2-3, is GAGVSQSPRYKVAKRGQDVALRCDPISGHVSLFWYQQALGQGPEFLTYFQNEAQLDKSGLPSDRFFAERPEGSVSTLKIQRTQQEDSAVYLCASSLTRGPRTQYFGPGTRLTVL.

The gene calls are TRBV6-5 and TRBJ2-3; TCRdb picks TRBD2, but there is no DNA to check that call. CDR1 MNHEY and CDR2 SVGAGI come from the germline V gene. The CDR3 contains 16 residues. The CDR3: CASSYVTSGGTDTQYF.

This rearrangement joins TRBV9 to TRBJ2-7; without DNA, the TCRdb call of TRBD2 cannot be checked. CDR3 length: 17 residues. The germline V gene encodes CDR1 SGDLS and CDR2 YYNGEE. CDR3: CASSVRTSGSIAYEQYF.

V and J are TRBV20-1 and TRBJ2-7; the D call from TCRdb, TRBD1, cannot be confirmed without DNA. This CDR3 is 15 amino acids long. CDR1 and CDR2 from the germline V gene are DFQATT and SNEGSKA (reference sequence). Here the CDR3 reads CSAISRDGTFYEQYF.

The CDR3 is CASSFTSYEQYF. The chain uses TRBV13 and TRBJ2-7; the D call from TCRdb, TRBD2, cannot be confirmed without DNA. This CDR3 contains 12 residues. The germline V gene has CDR1 PRHDT and CDR2 FYEKMQ (reference sequence).

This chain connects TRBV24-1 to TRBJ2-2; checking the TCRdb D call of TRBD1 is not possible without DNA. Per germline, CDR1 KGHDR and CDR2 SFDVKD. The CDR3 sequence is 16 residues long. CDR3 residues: CATSDYQGPSTGELFF.

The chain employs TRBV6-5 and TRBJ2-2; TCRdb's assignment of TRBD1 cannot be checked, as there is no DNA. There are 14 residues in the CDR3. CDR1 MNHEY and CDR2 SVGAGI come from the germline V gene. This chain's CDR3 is CASADRGTTGELFF.

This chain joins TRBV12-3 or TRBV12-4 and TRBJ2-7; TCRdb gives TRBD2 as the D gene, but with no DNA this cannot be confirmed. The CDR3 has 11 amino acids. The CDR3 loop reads CASSPGRGQYF.

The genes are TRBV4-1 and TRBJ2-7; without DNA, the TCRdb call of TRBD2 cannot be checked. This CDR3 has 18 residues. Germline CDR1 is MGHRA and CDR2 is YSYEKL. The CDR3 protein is CASSQGLMRREVGYEQYF.

CDR3 in amino acids: CASSTPRGSGGQETQYF. V gene TRBV7-2 combines with J gene TRBJ2-5; the TCRdb call, TRBD2, lacks DNA for checking. This CDR3 region has 17 residues. In germline, CDR1 is SGHTA, CDR2 FQGNSA.